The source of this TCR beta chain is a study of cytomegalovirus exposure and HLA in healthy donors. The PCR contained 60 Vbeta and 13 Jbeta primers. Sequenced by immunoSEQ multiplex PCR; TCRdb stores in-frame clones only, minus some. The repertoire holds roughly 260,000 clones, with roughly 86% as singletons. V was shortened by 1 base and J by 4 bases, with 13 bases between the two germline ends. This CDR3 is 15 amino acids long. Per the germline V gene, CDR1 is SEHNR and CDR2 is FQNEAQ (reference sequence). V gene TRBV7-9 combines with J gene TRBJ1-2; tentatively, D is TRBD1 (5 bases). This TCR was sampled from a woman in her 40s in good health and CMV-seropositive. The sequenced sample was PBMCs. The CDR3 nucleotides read TGTGCCAGCAGCTTAGGGCAGGGTCCCATCTATGGCTACACCTTC. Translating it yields CASSLGQGPIYGYTF. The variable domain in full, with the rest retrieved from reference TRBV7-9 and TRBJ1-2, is DTGVSQNPRHKITKRGQNVTFRCDPISEHNRLYWYRQTLGQGPEFLTYFQNEAQLEKSRLLSDRFSAERPKGSFSTLEIQRTEQGDSAMYLCASSLGQGPIYGYTFGSGTRLTVV.